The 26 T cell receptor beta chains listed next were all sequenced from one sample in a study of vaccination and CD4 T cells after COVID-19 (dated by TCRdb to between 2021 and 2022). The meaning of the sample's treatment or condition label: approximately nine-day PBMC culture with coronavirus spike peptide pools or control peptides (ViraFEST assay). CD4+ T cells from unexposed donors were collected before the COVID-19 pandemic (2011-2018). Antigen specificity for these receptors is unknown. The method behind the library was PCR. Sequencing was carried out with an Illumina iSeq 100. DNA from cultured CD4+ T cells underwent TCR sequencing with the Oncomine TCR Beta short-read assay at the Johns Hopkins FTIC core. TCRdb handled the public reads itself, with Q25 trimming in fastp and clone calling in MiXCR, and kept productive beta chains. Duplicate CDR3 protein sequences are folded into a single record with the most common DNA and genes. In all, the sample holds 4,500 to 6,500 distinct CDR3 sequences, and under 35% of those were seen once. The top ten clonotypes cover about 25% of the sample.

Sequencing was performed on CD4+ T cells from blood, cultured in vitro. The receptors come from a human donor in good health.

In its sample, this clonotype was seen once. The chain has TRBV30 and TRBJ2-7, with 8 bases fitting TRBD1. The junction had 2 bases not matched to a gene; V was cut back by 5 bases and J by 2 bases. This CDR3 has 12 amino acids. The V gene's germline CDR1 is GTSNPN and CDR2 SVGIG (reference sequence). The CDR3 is CAWETGAYEQYF. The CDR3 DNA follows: TGTGCCTGGGAGACAGGGGCCTACGAGCAGTACTTC.

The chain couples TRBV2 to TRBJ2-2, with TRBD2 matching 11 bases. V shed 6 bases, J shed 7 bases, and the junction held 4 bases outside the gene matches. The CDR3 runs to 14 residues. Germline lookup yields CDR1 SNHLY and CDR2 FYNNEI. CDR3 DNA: TGTGCCAGCAGCCGACTAGCGGGGCGCGGGGAGCTGTTTTTT. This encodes CASSRLAGRGELFF. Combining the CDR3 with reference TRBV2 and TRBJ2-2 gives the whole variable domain EPEVTQTPSHQVTQMGQEVILRCVPISNHLYFYWYRQILGQKVEFLVSFYNNEISEKSEIFDDQFSVERPDGSNFTLKIRSTKLEDSAMYFCASSRLAGRGELFFGEGSRLTVL.

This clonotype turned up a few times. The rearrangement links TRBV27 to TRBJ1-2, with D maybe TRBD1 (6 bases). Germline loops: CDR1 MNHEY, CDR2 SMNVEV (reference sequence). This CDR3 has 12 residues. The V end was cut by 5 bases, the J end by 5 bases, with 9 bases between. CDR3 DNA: TGTGCCAGCAGTGAAGGGGGATATGGCTACACCTTC. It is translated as CASSEGGYGYTF.

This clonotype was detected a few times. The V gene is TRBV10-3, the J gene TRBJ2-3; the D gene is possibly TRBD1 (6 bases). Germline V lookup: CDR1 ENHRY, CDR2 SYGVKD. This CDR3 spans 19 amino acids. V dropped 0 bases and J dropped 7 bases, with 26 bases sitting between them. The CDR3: CAISESRADVKGRGNTQYF. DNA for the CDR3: TGTGCCATCAGTGAGTCGAGGGCCGATGTAAAGGGAAGGGGGAATACGCAGTATTTT.

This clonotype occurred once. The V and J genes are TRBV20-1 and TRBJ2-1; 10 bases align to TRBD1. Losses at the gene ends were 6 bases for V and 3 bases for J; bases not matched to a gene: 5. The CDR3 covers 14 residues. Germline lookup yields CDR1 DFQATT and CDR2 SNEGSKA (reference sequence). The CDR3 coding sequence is TGCAGTGCAACGAGGGACAGGGGCTACAATGAGCAGTTCTTC. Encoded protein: CSATRDRGYNEQFF.

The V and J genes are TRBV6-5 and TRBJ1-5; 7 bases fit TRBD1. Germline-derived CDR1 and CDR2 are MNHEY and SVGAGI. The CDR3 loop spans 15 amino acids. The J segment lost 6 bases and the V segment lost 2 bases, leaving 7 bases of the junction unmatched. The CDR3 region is CASSYRQGPTQPQHF. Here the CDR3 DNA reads TGTGCCAGCAGTTACCGACAGGGACCCACTCAGCCCCAGCATTTT.

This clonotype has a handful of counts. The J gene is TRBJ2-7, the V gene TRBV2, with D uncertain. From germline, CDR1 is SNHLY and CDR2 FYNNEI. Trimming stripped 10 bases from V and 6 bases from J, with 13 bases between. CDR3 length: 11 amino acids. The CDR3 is CATRTGAEQYF. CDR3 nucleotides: TGTGCCACCCGTACCGGAGCCGAGCAGTACTTC.

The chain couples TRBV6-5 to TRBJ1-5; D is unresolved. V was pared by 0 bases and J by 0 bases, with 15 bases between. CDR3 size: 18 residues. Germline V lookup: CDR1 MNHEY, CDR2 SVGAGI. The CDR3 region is CASSYSSRFRYSNQPQHF. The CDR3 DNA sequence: TGTGCCAGCAGTTACTCGAGTAGGTTTCGGTATAGCAATCAGCCCCAGCATTTT.

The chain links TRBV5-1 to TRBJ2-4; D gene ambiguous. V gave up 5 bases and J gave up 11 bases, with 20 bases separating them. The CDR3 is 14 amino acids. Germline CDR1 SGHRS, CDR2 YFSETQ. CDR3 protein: CASRSDHSDLVQYF. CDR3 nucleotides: TGCGCCAGCAGATCAGACCACAGTGACCTAGTTCAGTACTTC.

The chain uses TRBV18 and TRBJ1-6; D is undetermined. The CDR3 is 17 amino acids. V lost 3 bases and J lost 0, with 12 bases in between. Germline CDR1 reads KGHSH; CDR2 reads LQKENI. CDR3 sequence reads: CASSPMTPSSYNSPLHF. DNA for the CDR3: TGTGCCAGCTCACCTATGACACCGAGCTCCTATAATTCACCCCTCCACTTT.

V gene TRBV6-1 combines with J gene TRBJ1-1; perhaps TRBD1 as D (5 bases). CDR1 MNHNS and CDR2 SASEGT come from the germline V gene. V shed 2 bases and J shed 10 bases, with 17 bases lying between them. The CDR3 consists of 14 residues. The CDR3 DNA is TGTGCCAGCAGTGAACCTTGGACACCTAGGAGAGCTTTCTTT. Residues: CASSEPWTPRRAFF.

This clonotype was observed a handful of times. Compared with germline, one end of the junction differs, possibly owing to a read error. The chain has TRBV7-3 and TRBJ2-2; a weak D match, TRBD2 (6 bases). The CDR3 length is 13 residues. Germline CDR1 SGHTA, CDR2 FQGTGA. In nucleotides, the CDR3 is TGTGCCAGCAGCTCCGGTTTAGGCGGGAAGCTGTTTTTT. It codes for CASSSGLGGKLFF.

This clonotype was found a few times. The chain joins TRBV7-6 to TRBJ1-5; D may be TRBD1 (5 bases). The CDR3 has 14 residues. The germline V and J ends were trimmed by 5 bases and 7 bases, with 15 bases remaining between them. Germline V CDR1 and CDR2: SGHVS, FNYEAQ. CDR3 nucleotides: TGTGCCAGCAGCCAAGACCCGGGGACCCAGCCCCAGCATTTT. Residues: CASSQDPGTQPQHF.

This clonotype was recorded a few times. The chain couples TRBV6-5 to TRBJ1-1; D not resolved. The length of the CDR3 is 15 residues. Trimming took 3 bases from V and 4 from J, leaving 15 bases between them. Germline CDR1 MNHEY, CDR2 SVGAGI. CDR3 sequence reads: CASSYSRWRATEAFF. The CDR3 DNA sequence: TGTGCCAGCAGTTATTCCCGCTGGAGGGCCACTGAAGCTTTCTTT.

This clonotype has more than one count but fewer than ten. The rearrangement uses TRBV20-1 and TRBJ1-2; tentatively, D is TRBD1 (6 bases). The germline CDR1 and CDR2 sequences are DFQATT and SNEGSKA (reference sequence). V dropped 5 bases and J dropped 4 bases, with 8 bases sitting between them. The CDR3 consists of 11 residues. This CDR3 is CSAPDSYGYTF. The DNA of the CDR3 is TGCAGTGCTCCGGACAGCTATGGCTACACCTTC.

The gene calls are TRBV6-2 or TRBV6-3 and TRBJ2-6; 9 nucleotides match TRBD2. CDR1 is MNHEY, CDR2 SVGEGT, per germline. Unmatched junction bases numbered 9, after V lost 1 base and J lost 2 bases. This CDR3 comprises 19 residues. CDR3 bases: TGTGCCAGCAGTTACTTCCTTCTGGCGGGGGGGCCTGGGGCCAACGTCCTGACTTTC. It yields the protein CASSYFLLAGGPGANVLTF.

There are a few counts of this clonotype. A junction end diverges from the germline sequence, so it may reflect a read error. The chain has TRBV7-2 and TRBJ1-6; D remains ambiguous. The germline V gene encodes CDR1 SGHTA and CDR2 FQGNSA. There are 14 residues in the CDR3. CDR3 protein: CASSSLSNNSPLHF. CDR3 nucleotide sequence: TGTGCCAGCAGCTCTCTCTCCAATAATTCACCCCTCCACTTT.

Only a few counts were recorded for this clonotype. The CDR3 here is CASSLDRAYEQYF. DNA for the CDR3: TGTGCCAGCAGCTTGGACAGAGCCTACGAGCAGTACTTC. This chain connects TRBV7-6 to TRBJ2-7; possibly TRBD1 for D (6 bases). The germline V gene has CDR1 SGHVS and CDR2 FNYEAQ. This CDR3 region has 13 residues. Deletions cut 3 bases from V and 2 bases from J, with 8 bases between.

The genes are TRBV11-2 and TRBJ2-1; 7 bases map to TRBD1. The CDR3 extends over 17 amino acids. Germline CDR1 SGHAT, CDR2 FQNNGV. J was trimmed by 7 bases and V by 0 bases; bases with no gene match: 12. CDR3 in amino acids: CASSLDDRRQGRNEQFF. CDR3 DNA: TGTGCCAGCAGCTTAGATGATAGGAGACAGGGACGGAATGAGCAGTTCTTC.

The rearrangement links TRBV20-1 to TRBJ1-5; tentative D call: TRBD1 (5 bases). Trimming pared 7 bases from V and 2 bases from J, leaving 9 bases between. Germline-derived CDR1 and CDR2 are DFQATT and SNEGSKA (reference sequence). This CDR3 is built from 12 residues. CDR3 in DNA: TGCAGTGGGGGGGTTGGCAATCAGCCCCAGCATTTT. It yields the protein CSGGVGNQPQHF.

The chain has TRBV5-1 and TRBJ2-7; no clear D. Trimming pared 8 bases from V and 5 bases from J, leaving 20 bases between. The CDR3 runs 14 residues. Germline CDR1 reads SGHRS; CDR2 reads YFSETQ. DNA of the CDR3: TGCGCCAGTGCAGGAGCGATTGGGGTCAACGAGCAGTACTTC. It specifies CASAGAIGVNEQYF.

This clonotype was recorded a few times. The CDR3 spells CASSFWGATNYGYTF. CDR3 nucleotides: TGTGCCAGCAGTTTTTGGGGGGCCACTAACTATGGCTACACCTTC. J is TRBJ1-2 and V is TRBV27; weak D call: TRBD1 (6 bases). In germline, CDR1 is MNHEY, CDR2 SMNVEV (reference sequence). The CDR3 spans 15 residues. V shed 3 bases and J shed 0 bases, with 11 bases lying between them.

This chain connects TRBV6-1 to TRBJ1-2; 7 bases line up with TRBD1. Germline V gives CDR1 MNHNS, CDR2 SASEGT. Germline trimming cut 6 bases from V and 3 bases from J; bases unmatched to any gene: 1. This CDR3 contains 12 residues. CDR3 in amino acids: CASRGTDYGYTF. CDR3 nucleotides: TGTGCCAGCAGGGGGACAGACTATGGCTACACCTTC.

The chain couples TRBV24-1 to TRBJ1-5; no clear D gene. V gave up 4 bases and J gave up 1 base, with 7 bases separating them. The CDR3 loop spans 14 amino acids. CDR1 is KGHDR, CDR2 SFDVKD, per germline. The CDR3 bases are TGTGCCACCAGTGAAAGGTTGAGCAATCAGCCCCAGCATTTT. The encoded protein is CATSERLSNQPQHF.

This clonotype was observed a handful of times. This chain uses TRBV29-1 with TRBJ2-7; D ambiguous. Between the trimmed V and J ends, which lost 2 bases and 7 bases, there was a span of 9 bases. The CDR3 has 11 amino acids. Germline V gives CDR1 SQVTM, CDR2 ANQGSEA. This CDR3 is CSVERAREQYF. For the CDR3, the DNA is TGCAGCGTTGAAAGGGCCAGGGAGCAGTACTTC.

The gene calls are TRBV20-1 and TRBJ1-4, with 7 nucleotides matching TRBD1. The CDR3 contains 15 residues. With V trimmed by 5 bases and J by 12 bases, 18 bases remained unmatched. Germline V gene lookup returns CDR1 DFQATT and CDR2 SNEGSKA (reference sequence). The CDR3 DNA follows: TGCAGTGCTTCCCCAGGGGGGCAGTCGAGTATAGAACTGTTTTTT. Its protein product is CSASPGGQSSIELFF.